A single T cell receptor beta chain is shown here with its context. The data derive from a study of response to subunit inactivated influenza vaccine. V shed 3 bases, J shed 1 base, and the junction held 26 bases outside the gene matches. Germline V gene lookup returns CDR1 LNHDA and CDR2 SQIVND (reference sequence). This CDR3 has 24 residues. MiXCR, run by TCRdb on the RT-PCR reads, gives a single entry per CDR3 protein. The sample shows fewer than 550,000 distinct CDR3 sequences, around 25% of them seen only once. The chain recombines TRBV19 with TRBJ2-3, with 12 positions matching TRBD2. This TCR derives from a man aged 50 to 60 who received an inactivated influenza vaccine. The specimen comprised CD4+ T cells sorted from PBMCs, sampled around 5 days after vaccination. The CDR3 nucleotides are TGTGCCAGTAGTATCCTCCCGGCGACTAGCGGGAGAAGGTATAGCGGAGGGGGCACAGATACGCAGTATTTT. Encoded protein: CASSILPATSGRRYSGGGTDTQYF.